The T cell receptor (beta chain) described here comes from a study of beta chain features in type 1 diabetes. The CDR3 is 15 amino acids. Trimming removed 5 bases from V and 3 bases from J; junction bases left unmatched: 8. CDR1 and CDR2 (germline): SNHLY, FYNNEI. Concerning this clone: No antigen is known for it.

Sequencing targeted expressed TCRB transcripts, as all isolated RNA had been reverse transcribed. Sequenced by immunoSEQ multiplex PCR; TCRdb stores in-frame clones only, minus some. The table shows 300,000 or so clones, with about a tenth occurring only once. General observations from the study: Patients with Type 1 diabetes showed moderately but significantly shorter TCRB CDR3s in all four CD4+ subsets.

This receptor was taken from a man aged 30 to 39 with type 1 diabetes. Material: central memory CD4+ T cells from blood. The V call is TRBV2, the J call TRBJ1-2; the match to TRBD1 covers 8 bases. The CDR3 sequence is CASSSQGAEDYGYTF. The CDR3 nucleotides read TGTGCCAGCAGTTCTCAGGGGGCGGAGGACTATGGCTACACCTTC. The full variable domain, with the rest looked up from reference TRBV2 and TRBJ1-2, is EPEVTQTPSHQVTQMGQEVILRCVPISNHLYFYWYRQILGQKVEFLVSFYNNEISEKSEIFDDQFSVERPDGSNFTLKIRSTKLEDSAMYFCASSSQGAEDYGYTFGSGTRLTVV.